This T cell receptor (beta chain) was recorded in a study of cytomegalovirus exposure and HLA in healthy donors. Points from the study as a whole: According to the study, around 150 TCR beta chains were cytomegalovirus-associated. Follow-up analysis later connected one missense variant in DCLRE1C with trimming of TCR beta V- and J-genes. Most TCR sequences showed up rarely, but some public TCRs showed up in many donors.

In its sample, this clone was seen a few times. What it recognizes is unknown. The PCR was carried out with 60 Vbeta primers and 13 Jbeta primers. This table comes from immunoSEQ multiplex PCR, and its TCRdb copy is limited to in-frame clones, with some not included. This sample carries about 88,000 clones, more than 80% of them seen once, and the ten largest clones take approximately 2.3%. V gave up 4 bases and J gave up 5 bases, with 15 bases separating them. CDR1 is SGHNT and CDR2 is YYREEE in the germline V gene (reference sequence). This CDR3 comprises 14 residues. The chain carries TRBV5-4 and TRBJ1-2; no reliable D call. The sequenced material came from PBMCs. The TCR comes from a man aged 18 to 30 in good health and CMV-seronegative. CDR3 sequence (DNA): TGTGCCAGCAGCCCGGTCCCTAAAATGTATGGCTACACCTTC. It yields the protein CASSPVPKMYGYTF.